This record covers a single TCR beta chain. The source of the sample is a study of blood T cell repertoires in COVID-19. Study overall: PBMCs, B-cell-depleted T cells, or T cells provided the cDNA or gDNA that made up the material.

Adults between roughly 18 and 89 years of age took part from under 30 US areas. Sequencing was performed with immunoSEQ multiplex PCR; in TCRdb, only in-frame clones are kept and a portion is missing. There are over 200,000 clones in the sample; 70% to 90% occur only once, and 3% to 3.5% lies in the top ten. The CDR3 spans 19 residues. Sample: PBMCs or T cells enriched from blood (not recorded which). The sequence came from a woman between 45 and 65 years old in a cohort exposed to, infected with or recovered from COVID-19 (not recorded which). V gene TRBV21-1 combines with J gene TRBJ2-1; the table assigns TRBD2, which was not confirmed against the DNA. TRBV21-1 is annotated as a pseudogene. The CDR3 DNA reads TGTGCCAGCAGCAAAGTTAGGACTAGCGGGGGGGTTTTCTACAATGAGCAGTTCTTC. This translates into CASSKVRTSGGVFYNEQFF.